This paragraph reports one TCR beta chain. The data belong to a study of blood T cell repertoires in COVID-19. The overall study: Sites in the United States, Italy and Spain provided acute and convalescent COVID-19 samples. Nucleic acid was either cDNA or gDNA, and it came from T cells, B-cell-depleted T cells, or PBMCs.

This CDR3 is built from 16 residues. Germline V gene data show CDR1 as LGHDT and CDR2 as YNNKEL (reference sequence). V shed 4 bases and J shed 5 bases, with 20 bases lying between them. Here immunoSEQ multiplex PCR was the method, and the copy in TCRdb shows in-frame clones only, minus some. The sample yields about 370,000 clones, roughly 90% seen once. While infection was still active, Seattle patients were enrolled and then followed longitudinally. The rearrangement links TRBV3-1 (or the pseudogene TRBV3-2) to TRBJ2-5; maybe TRBD2 (6 bases). The clonotype was recovered from a woman in her twenties or thirties with COVID-19, enrolled during active disease. Input material: peripheral blood. CDR3 loop: CASSRAGTPSGETQYF. The CDR3 DNA reads as TGTGCCAGCAGCCGCGCCGGGACCCCGAGCGGGGAGACCCAGTACTTC.